This T cell receptor beta chain was captured by sequencing in a study of T cell responses to AZD1222 COVID-19 vaccine. The table came from immunoSEQ multiplex PCR; TCRdb's copy has only in-frame clones and leaves some out. The sample consists of about 100,000 clones, 70% to 90% of them appearing once. The V gene end was trimmed by 4 bases and the J gene end by 8 bases; junction bases not matched to a gene: 12. This CDR3 is 15 amino acids long. Per the germline V gene, CDR1 is MDHEN and CDR2 is SYDVKM. This clonotype was obtained from an adult in good health. V and J are TRBV28 and TRBJ1-2, with 8 bases fitting TRBD1. The starting material was peripheral blood, obtained on day 0 of AZD1222 vaccination. As DNA, the CDR3 is TGTGCCAGCAGTTCCGGCGAGCAGGGGGCGAGGGGCTACACCTTC. This gives the protein CASSSGEQGARGYTF.